A selection of T cell receptor beta chains follows, all from one sample in a study of T cell responses to AZD1222 COVID-19 vaccine. Using immunoSEQ multiplex PCR, the repertoire was profiled, and TCRdb retains in-frame clones only, with some absent. This table holds 100,000 to 150,000 clones, about 82% found once. The source material was peripheral blood, sampled on day 0 of AZD1222 vaccination. The receptor set was obtained from an adult in good health. Both conserved end residues are part of each CDR3. Each record gives: clone size, D gene, J gene, V gene, CDR3 protein, CDR3 DNA. A D gene is named only where the DNA matches it firmly. Only some rows state a clone size, as once, few, many or a class for expanded clones.

clone_size: few
d_call: TRBD1
j_call: TRBJ1-4
v_call: TRBV28
cdr3_aa: CASSDGTGPNEKLFF
cdr3_nt: TGTGCCAGCAGTGACGGGACAGGACCGAATGAAAAACTGTTTTTT

clone_size: NA
d_call: NA
j_call: TRBJ1-2
v_call: TRBV27
cdr3_aa: CASSLKGGNYGYTF
cdr3_nt: TGTGCCAGCAGTTTAAAGGGTGGGAACTATGGCTACACCTTC

clone_size: NA
d_call: TRBD1
j_call: TRBJ2-7
v_call: TRBV4-1
cdr3_aa: CASSLGTGGYYEQYF
cdr3_nt: TGCGCCAGCAGCCTCGGGACAGGGGGCTACTACGAGCAGTACTTC

clone_size: once
d_call: TRBD1
j_call: TRBJ1-4
v_call: TRBV5-5
cdr3_aa: CASQDRVTNEKLFF
cdr3_nt: TGTGCCAGCCAGGACAGGGTTACTAATGAAAAACTGTTTTTT

clone_size: NA
d_call: NA
j_call: TRBJ1-1
v_call: TRBV5-6
cdr3_aa: CASSLTENTEAFF
cdr3_nt: TGTGCCAGCAGCTTGACAGAGAACACTGAAGCTTTCTTT

clone_size: NA
d_call: NA
j_call: TRBJ1-6
v_call: TRBV7-9
cdr3_aa: CASSLELAGGNSPLHF
cdr3_nt: TGTGCCAGCAGCTTAGAGCTCGCCGGGGGAAATTCACCCCTCCACTTT

clone_size: NA
d_call: NA
j_call: TRBJ1-2
v_call: TRBV30
cdr3_aa: CAWTPSSGGYGYTF
cdr3_nt: TGTGCCTGGACCCCGTCCAGCGGTGGCTATGGCTACACCTTC

clone_size: NA
d_call: NA
j_call: TRBJ1-3
v_call: TRBV6-5
cdr3_aa: CASSYARGSGNTIYF
cdr3_nt: TGTGCCAGCAGTTACGCCAGGGGATCTGGAAACACCATATATTTT

clone_size: NA
d_call: NA
j_call: TRBJ2-3
v_call: TRBV9
cdr3_aa: CASSPRPASGTDTQYF
cdr3_nt: TGTGCCAGCAGCCCGCGGCCGGCTAGCGGCACAGATACGCAGTATTTT

clone_size: NA
d_call: NA
j_call: TRBJ1-1
v_call: TRBV6-5
cdr3_aa: CASRVLALNTEAFF
cdr3_nt: TGTGCCAGCAGAGTACTAGCTTTAAACACTGAAGCTTTCTTT

clone_size: NA
d_call: TRBD1
j_call: TRBJ1-4
v_call: TRBV6-2/TRBV6-3
cdr3_aa: CASRWTGNEKLFF
cdr3_nt: TGTGCCAGCCGTTGGACAGGGAATGAAAAACTGTTTTTT

clone_size: NA
d_call: NA
j_call: TRBJ2-7
v_call: TRBV9
cdr3_aa: CASSAPGRAYEQYF
cdr3_nt: TGTGCCAGCAGCGCTCCCGGACGGGCCTACGAGCAGTACTTC